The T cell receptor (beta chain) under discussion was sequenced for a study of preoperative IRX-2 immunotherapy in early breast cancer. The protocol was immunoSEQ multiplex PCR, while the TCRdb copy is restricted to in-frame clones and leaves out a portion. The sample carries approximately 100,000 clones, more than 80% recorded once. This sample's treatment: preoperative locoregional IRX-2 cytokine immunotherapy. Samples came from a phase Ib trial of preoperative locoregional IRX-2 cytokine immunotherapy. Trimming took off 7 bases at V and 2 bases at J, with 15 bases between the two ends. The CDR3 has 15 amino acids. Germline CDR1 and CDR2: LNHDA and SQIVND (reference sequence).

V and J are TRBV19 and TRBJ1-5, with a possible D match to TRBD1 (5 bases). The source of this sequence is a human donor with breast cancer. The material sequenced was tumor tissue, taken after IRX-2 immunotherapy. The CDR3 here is CASTTGGGGNQPQHF. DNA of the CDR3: TGTGCCAGTACCACGGGGGGAGGGGGCAATCAGCCCCAGCATTTT.